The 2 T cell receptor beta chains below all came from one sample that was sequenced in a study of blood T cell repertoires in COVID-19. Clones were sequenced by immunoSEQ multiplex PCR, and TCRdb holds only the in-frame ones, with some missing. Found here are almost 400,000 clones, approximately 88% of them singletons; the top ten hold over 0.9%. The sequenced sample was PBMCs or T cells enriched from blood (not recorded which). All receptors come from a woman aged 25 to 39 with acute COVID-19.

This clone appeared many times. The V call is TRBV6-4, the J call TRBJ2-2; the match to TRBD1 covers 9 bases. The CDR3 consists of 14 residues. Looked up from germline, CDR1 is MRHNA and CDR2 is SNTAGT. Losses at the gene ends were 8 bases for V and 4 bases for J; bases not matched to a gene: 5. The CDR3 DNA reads TGTGCCAGCGCGGACAGGGGAGGCACCGGGGAGCTGTTTTTT. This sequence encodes CASADRGGTGELFF.

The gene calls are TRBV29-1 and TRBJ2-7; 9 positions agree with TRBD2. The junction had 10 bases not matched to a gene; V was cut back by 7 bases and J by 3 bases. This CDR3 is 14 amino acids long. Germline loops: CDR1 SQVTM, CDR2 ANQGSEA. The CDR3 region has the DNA TGCAGCGCCGATGCGGGGGGGGCAGGCTACGAGCAGTACTTC. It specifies CSADAGGAGYEQYF.